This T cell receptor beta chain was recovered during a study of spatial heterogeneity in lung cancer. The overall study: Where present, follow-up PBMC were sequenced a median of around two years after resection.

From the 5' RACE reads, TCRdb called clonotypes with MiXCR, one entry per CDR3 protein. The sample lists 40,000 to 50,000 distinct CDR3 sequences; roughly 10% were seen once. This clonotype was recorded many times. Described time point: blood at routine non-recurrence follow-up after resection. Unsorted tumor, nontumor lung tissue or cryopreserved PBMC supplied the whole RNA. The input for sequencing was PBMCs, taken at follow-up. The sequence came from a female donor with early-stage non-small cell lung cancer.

The CDR3 DNA follows: TGTGCCAGCAGCTTAGCGCCGCGGAGAAGGGAAGAGACCCAGTACTTC. Translated, it gives CASSLAPRRREETQYF. This chain connects TRBV7-9 to TRBJ2-5, with no clear D. The CDR3 consists of 16 residues. V was clipped by 0 bases and J by 3 bases, with 14 bases between them. Germline V gene data show CDR1 as SEHNR and CDR2 as FQNEAQ (reference sequence).